The 21 T cell receptor beta chains below were found in one sample sequenced in a study of regulatory T cells in long-lasting Graves disease. The time point here: persistent/refractory GD, antithyroid drugs over 5 years with positive TRAb. RNA isolated from PBMCs was used to make the TCR library. HTBI primers from iRepertoire and Arm-PCR of CDR3 regions yielded the TCR beta libraries. TCRdb fed the multiplex PCR reads into MiXCR, producing one record per CDR3 protein. The sample includes a few hundred thousand distinct CDR3 sequences, around a quarter of them seen just once. The material sequenced was peripheral blood mononuclear cells (PBMCs), taken when the disease was refractory, from a patient treated with antithyroid drugs. The receptors were gathered from a female donor with Graves disease.

V is TRBV7-6 and J is TRBJ1-3; TRBD1 is a possible D gene (5 bases). The germline gives CDR1 SGHVS, CDR2 FNYEAQ. The ends were cut back, 3 bases at V and 2 bases at J, with 14 bases in the middle. The CDR3 is 16 amino acids. CDR3 sequence: CASSLGRAFAGNTIYF. CDR3 coding DNA: TGTGCCAGCAGCTTGGGCAGGGCCTTCGCTGGAAACACCATATATTTT.

Turning to this clonotype: A much larger clone differs from this one at a single base, so this may be a read error. The genes are TRBV29-1 and TRBJ1-2; possible D gene TRBD1, 5 bases. The length of the CDR3 is 13 residues. Germline V gene data show CDR1 as SQVTM and CDR2 as ANQGSEA. Trimming removed 7 bases from V and 4 bases from J, with 16 bases in between. The CDR3: CSADSEKSYGYTF. CDR3 DNA sequence: TGCAGCGCTGACAGCGAGAAAAGCTATGGCTACACCTTC.

The V and J genes are TRBV18 and TRBJ2-7, with 7 bases fitting TRBD1. The CDR3 loop spans 17 amino acids. Germline assignment: CDR1 KGHSH and CDR2 LQKENI. V was clipped by 3 bases and J by 5 bases; unmatched bases: 16. The CDR3 here is CASSPMSMTGQHNEQYF. As DNA, the CDR3 is TGTGCCAGCTCACCGATGTCCATGACAGGGCAACACAACGAGCAGTACTTC. Supplemented by reference TRBV18 and TRBJ2-7, the full variable domain reads NAGVMQNPRHLVRRRGQEARLRCSPMKGHSHVYWYRQLPEEGLKFMVYLQKENIIDESGMPKERFSAEFPKEGPSILRIQQVVRGDSAAYFCASSPMSMTGQHNEQYFGPGTRLTVT.

CDR3 sequence (DNA): TGTGCCTGGAGTGTGTACGGGATCGACAGGTACTCTGGGGCCAACGTCCTGACTTTC. Residues: CAWSVYGIDRYSGANVLTF. The chain joins TRBV30 to TRBJ2-6; perhaps TRBD1 as D (6 bases). Germline CDR1 and CDR2: GTSNPN and SVGIG (reference sequence). Trimming cost V 0 bases and J 0 bases, with 18 bases left between them. The CDR3 totals 19 residues.

A few counts support this clonotype. The CDR3 DNA follows: TGTGCCAGCAGGAACAGGGCCTACGAGCAGTACTTC. Translating gives CASRNRAYEQYF. The chain is built from TRBV5-6 and TRBJ2-7, with a tentative D call TRBD1 (6 bases). Germline V gives CDR1 SGHDT, CDR2 YYEEEE. V was shortened by 5 bases and J by 2 bases, with 8 bases between the two germline ends. The CDR3 contains 12 residues. The complete variable domain, with remaining parts taken from reference TRBV5-6 and TRBJ2-7, reads DAGVTQSPTHLIKTRGQQVTLRCSPKSGHDTVSWYQQALGQGPQFIFQYYEEEERQRGNFPDRFSGHQFPNYSSELNVNALLLGDSALYLCASRNRAYEQYFGPGTRLTVT.

As regards this clonotype: A much larger clonotype is one base distant, so this may be a read error. The J gene is TRBJ1-3, the V gene TRBV11-2, with D uncertain. CDR3 length: 14 residues. Germline V gene data show CDR1 as SGHAT and CDR2 as FQNNGV. Between the trimmed V and J ends, which lost 0 bases and 2 bases, there was a span of 5 bases. This CDR3 is CASSLERTGNTIYF. Here the CDR3 DNA reads TGTGCCAGCAGCTTAGAGAGGACTGGAAACACCATATATTTT.

The rearrangement joins TRBV5-8 to TRBJ2-7; D possibly corresponds to TRBD1 (6 bases). The CDR3 is 14 amino acids. Per the germline V gene, CDR1 is SGHTS and CDR2 is YDEGEE. V lost 4 bases and J 4 bases, leaving 15 bases between the germline ends. The CDR3 region has the DNA TGTGCCAGCAGCCCGAGGACAGCCCTATACGAGCAGTACTTC. This gives the protein CASSPRTALYEQYF.

This clonotype has at least ten counts. This chain links TRBV3-1 with TRBJ1-2; perhaps TRBD1 as D (5 bases). The germline CDR1 and CDR2 sequences are LGHDT and YNNKEL (reference sequence). The CDR3 loop spans 14 amino acids. The V end was cut by 4 bases, the J end by 2 bases, with 11 bases between. This chain's CDR3 is CASSRPGTNYGYTF. DNA of the CDR3: TGTGCCAGCAGCCGGCCAGGGACGAACTATGGCTACACCTTC.

This chain uses TRBV5-5 with TRBJ1-5; D not certain. The V end lost 4 bases, the J end lost 2 bases, and 10 bases lay between the germline ends. Germline V gene data show CDR1 as SGHKS and CDR2 as YYEKEE (reference sequence). The CDR3 loop spans 14 amino acids. The CDR3 loop is CASSRMGGNQPQHF. The CDR3 nucleotides are TGTGCCAGCAGCAGGATGGGTGGCAATCAGCCCCAGCATTTT.

V gene TRBV18 combines with J gene TRBJ2-7, with D unresolved. The CDR3 is 12 amino acids. V was cut by 6 bases and J by 3 bases, with 9 bases left in between. Germline V gene sequence: CDR1 KGHSH, CDR2 LQKENI. The CDR3, as DNA: TGTGCCAGCTCCCGAGACGTCTACGAGCAGTACTTC. Its protein is CASSRDVYEQYF.

This clonotype was seen more than once but under ten times. The chain carries TRBV2 and TRBJ1-5; tentative D call: TRBD1 (5 bases). Germline lookup yields CDR1 SNHLY and CDR2 FYNNEI. V was clipped by 6 bases and J by 6 bases, with 15 bases between them. The CDR3 consists of 14 residues. The CDR3 coding sequence is TGTGCCAGCAGGGGACCAGGGCCGGGTCAGCCCCAGCATTTT. This codes for CASRGPGPGQPQHF.

This clonotype was found many times. This sequence joins TRBV29-1 and TRBJ1-5; TRBD1 is a possible D gene (5 bases). Trimming stripped 6 bases from V and 3 bases from J, with 12 bases between. The CDR3 contains 13 residues. The V gene's germline CDR1 is SQVTM and CDR2 ANQGSEA. The CDR3 nucleotides read TGCAGCGTGGGGCAGGGACCCAATCAGCCCCAGCATTTT. Its protein is CSVGQGPNQPQHF. Based on the CDR3 plus reference TRBV29-1 and TRBJ1-5, the full variable domain is SAVISQKPSRDICQRGTSLTIQCQVDSQVTMMFWYRQQPGQSLTLIATANQGSEATYESGFVIDKFPISRPNLTFSTLTVSNMSPEDSSIYLCSVGQGPNQPQHFGDGTRLSIL.

This clonotype was counted a few times. The chain couples TRBV7-2 to TRBJ2-4; either TRBD1 or TRBD2 may supply D (5 bases each). CDR3 length equals 14 residues. With 1 base removed from V and 8 bases from J, the gap between germline ends came to 12 bases. Germline CDR1 is SGHTA and CDR2 is FQGNSA. CDR3 sequence reads: CASSLGLGRDIQYF. In DNA, the CDR3 is TGTGCCAGCAGCTTAGGTCTGGGGCGGGACATTCAGTACTTC.

This clonotype has just a few counts. The V call is TRBV7-2, the J call TRBJ2-7; 11 nucleotides match TRBD2. This CDR3 has 15 residues. The J segment lost 7 bases and the V segment lost 1 base, leaving 6 bases of the junction unmatched. Germline values: CDR1 SGHTA, CDR2 FQGNSA. The CDR3 region has the DNA TGTGCCAGCAGCTTAGTCACTAGCGGGAGTGGAGAGCAGTACTTC. Translating it yields CASSLVTSGSGEQYF.

This clonotype was found a few times. The chain uses TRBV19 and TRBJ1-5, with TRBD1 matching 7 bases. CDR1 and CDR2 from the germline V gene are LNHDA and SQIVND (reference sequence). There are 14 residues in the CDR3. Trimming at V came to 5 bases and at J to 3 bases, leaving 4 bases not matched to a gene. The DNA for the CDR3 is TGTGCCAGTAGTGTGACAGGGAACAATCAGCCCCAGCATTTT. Amino acids: CASSVTGNNQPQHF.

The chain recombines TRBV7-2 with TRBJ1-2; 10 bases fit TRBD1. Germline V CDR1 and CDR2: SGHTA, FQGNSA. The CDR3 spans 16 residues. The V gene end was trimmed by 5 bases and the J gene end by 3 bases; junction bases not matched to a gene: 9. The CDR3 nucleotides read TGTGCCAGCAGCGCCCCTAGGACAGGGGGAGACTATGGCTACACCTTC. It translates to CASSAPRTGGDYGYTF.

The DNA for the CDR3 is TGTGCCAGCAGCCATTTCTTTGGAAAGGGGTCCCCAGAGACCCAGTACTTC. This codes for CASSHFFGKGSPETQYF. This chain joins TRBV14 and TRBJ2-5, with D possibly being TRBD1 (5 bases). Germline V gene data show CDR1 as SGHDN and CDR2 as FVKESK. V was shortened by 3 bases and J by 4 bases, with 21 bases between the two germline ends. The CDR3 is 17 amino acids.

In its sample, this clonotype was seen a few times. This chain uses TRBV10-3 with TRBJ1-2; 9 bases match TRBD1. The CDR3 has 15 amino acids. The germline CDR1 and CDR2 sequences are ENHRY and SYGVKD. J gave up 3 bases and V 10 bases, and 12 bases lay outside the gene matches. Written as DNA, the CDR3 is TGTGCCACAACCGGGACAGGGTCTCGAGACTATGGCTACACCTTC. This gives the protein CATTGTGSRDYGYTF.

At least ten counts were recorded for this clonotype. The chain recombines TRBV28 with TRBJ1-1; D not certain. The germline gives CDR1 MDHEN, CDR2 SYDVKM. CDR3 length: 13 residues. V lost 6 bases and J 0 bases, leaving 8 bases between the germline ends. CDR3 DNA: TGTGCCAGCAGCCCCCCCTTGAACACTGAAGCTTTCTTT. It codes for CASSPPLNTEAFF.

The chain uses TRBV20-1 and TRBJ2-7; no reliable D call. Germline V gives CDR1 DFQATT, CDR2 SNEGSKA (reference sequence). CDR3 length: 13 residues. V lost 0 bases, J lost 3 bases, and 9 bases lay in between. The CDR3 DNA sequence: TGCAGTGCTAGAGATCTCTCTGTCTACGAGCAGTACTTC. Residues: CSARDLSVYEQYF.

This sequence joins TRBV28 and TRBJ1-5; 12 bases are shared with TRBD1. Germline loops: CDR1 MDHEN, CDR2 SYDVKM. This CDR3 contains 20 residues. J gave up 6 bases and V 1 base, and 16 bases lay outside the gene matches. The CDR3 reads CASSLFHGTGGDWGFQPQHF. CDR3 sequence (DNA): TGTGCCAGCAGTTTATTCCACGGGACAGGGGGCGATTGGGGTTTTCAGCCCCAGCATTTT.